This T cell receptor beta chain was sequenced during a study of shared clonotypes between healthy human individuals. Study outcomes and limitations: Non-shared clonotypes displayed generation probabilities falling below those of clonotypes present in all four donors.

On this clone itself: Its antigen is not known.

Selected positively for CCR7 and CD45RO-negative, naive CD8 cells excluded terminally differentiated effector memory CD45RA+ cells. CDR3 length: 15 residues. Germline loops: CDR1 SGHNT, CDR2 YYREEE (reference sequence). Trimming took 1 base from V and 3 from J, leaving 14 bases between them. Clones were sequenced by immunoSEQ multiplex PCR, and TCRdb holds only the in-frame ones, with some missing. Among approximately 2,200,000 clones listed, around 93% were seen once. V usage is TRBV5-4 and J usage is TRBJ2-7; possibly TRBD1 for D (5 bases). This TCR came from a man aged 18 to 30 in good health. Some clones in this sample may be carry-over from other donors' samples. What was sequenced was naive CD8+ T cells from PBMCs. CDR3 nucleotide sequence: TGTGCCAGCAGCTTGAGTTTTGACAGCAACTACGAGCAGTACTTC. Amino acid sequence: CASSLSFDSNYEQYF.